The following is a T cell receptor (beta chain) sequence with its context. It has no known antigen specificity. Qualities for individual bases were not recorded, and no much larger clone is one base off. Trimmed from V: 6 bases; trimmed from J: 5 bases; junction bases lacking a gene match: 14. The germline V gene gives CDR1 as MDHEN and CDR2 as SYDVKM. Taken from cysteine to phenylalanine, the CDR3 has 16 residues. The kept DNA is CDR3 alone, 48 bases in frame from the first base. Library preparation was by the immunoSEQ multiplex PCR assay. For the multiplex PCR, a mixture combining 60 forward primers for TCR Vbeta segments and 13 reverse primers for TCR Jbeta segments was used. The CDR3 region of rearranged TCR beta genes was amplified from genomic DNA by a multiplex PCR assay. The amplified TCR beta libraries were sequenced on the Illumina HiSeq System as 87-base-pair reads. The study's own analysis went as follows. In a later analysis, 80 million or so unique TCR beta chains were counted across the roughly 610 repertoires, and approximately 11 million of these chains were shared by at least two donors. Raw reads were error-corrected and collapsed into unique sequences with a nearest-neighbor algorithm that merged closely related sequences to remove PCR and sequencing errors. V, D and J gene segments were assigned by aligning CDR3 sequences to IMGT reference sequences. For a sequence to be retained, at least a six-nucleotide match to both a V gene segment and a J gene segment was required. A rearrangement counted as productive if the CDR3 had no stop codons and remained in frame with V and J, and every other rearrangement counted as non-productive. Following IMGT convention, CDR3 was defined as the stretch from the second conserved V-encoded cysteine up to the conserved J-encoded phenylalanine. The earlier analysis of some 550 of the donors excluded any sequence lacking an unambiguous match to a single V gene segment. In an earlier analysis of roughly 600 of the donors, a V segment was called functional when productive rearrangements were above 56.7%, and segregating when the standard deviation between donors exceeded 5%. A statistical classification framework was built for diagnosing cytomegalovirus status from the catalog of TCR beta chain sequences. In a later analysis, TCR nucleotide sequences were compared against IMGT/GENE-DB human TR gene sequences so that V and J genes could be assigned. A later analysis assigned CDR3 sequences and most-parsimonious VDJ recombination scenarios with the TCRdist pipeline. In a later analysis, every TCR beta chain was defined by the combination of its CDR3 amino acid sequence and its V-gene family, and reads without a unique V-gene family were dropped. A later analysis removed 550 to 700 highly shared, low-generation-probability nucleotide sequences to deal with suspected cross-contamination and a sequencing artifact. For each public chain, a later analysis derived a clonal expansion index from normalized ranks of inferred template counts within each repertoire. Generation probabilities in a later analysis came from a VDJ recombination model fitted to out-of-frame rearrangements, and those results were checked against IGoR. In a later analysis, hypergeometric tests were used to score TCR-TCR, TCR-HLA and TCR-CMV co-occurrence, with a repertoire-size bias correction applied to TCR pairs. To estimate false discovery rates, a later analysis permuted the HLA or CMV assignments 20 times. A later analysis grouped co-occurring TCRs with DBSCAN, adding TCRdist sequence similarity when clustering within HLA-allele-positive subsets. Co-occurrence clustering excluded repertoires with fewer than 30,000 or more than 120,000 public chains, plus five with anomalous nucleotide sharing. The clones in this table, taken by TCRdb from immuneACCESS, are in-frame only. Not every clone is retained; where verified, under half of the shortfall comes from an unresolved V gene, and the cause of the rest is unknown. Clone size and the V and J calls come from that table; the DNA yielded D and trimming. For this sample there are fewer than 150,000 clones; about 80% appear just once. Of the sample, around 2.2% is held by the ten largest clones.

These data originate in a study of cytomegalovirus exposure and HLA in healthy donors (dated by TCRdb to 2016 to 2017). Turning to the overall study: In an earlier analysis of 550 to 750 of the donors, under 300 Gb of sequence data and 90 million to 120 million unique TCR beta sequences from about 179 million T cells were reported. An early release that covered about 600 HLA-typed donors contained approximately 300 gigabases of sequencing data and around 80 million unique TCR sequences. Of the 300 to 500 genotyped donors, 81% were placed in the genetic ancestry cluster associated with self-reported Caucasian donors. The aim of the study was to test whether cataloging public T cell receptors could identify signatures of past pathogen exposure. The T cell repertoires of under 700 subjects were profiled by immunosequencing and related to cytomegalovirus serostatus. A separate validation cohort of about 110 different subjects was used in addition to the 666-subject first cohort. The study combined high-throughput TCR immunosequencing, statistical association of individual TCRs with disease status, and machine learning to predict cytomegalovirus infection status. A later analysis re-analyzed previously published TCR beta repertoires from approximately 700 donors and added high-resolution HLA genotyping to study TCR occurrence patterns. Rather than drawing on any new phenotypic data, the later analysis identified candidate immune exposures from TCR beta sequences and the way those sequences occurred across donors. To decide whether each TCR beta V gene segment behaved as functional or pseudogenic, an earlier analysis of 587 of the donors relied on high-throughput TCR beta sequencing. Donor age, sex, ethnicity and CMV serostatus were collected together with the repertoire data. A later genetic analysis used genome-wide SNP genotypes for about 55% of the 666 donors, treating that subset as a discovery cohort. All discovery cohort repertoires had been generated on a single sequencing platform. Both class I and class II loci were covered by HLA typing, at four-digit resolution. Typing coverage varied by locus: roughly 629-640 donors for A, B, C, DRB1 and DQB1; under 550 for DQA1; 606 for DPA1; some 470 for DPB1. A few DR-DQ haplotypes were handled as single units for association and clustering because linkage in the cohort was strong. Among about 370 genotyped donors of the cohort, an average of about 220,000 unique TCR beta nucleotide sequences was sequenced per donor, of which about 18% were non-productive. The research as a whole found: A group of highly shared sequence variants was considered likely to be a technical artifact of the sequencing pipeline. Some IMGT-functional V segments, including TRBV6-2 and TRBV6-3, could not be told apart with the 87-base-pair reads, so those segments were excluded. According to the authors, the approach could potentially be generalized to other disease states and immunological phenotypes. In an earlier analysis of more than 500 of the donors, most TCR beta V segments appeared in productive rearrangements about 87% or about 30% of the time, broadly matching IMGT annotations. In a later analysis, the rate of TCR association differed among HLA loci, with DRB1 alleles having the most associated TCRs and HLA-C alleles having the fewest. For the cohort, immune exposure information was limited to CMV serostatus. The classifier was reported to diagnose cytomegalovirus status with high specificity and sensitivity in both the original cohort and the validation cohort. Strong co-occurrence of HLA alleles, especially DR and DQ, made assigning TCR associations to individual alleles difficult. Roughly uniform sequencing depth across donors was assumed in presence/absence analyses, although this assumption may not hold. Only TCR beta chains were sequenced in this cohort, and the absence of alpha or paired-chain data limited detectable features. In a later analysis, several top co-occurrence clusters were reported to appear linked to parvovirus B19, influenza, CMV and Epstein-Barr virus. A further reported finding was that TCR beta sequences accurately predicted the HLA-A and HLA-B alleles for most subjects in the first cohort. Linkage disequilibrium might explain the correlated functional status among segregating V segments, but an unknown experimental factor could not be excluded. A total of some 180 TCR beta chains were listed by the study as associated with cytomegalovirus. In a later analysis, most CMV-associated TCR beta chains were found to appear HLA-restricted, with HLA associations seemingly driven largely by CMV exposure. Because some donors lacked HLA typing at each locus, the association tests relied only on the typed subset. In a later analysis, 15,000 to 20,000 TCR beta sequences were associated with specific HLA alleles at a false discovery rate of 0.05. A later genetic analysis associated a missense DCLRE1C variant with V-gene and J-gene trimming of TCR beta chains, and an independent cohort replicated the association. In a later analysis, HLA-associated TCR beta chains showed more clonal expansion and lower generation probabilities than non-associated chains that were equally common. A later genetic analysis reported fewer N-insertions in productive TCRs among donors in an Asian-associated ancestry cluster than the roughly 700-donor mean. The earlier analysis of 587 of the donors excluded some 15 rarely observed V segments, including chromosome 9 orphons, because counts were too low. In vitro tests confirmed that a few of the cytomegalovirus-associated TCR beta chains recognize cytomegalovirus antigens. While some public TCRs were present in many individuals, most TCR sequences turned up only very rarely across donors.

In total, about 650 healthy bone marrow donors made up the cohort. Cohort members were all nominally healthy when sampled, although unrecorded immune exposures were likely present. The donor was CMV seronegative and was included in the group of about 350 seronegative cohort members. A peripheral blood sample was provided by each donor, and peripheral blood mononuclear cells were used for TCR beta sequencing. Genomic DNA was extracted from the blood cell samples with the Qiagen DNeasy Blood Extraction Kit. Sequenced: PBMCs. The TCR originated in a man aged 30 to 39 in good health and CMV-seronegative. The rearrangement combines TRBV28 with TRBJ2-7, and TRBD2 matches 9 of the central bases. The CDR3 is CASRQGGASGANEQYF. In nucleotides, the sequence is TGTGCCAGCAGGCAGGGAGGGGCTAGCGGGGCGAACGAGCAGTACTTC.